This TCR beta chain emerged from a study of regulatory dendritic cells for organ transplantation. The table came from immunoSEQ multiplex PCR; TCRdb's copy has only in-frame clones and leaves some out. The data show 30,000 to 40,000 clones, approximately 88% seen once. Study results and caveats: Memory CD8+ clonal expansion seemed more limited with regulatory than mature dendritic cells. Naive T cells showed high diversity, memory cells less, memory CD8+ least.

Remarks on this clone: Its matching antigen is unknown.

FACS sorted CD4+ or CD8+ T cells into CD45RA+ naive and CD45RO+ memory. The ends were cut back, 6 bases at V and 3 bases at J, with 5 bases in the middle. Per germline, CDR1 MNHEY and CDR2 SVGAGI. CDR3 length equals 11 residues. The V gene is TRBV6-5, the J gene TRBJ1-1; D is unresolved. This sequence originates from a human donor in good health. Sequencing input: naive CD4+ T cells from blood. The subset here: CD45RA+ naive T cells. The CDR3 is CASRRDTEAFF. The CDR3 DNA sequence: TGTGCCAGCAGGCGGGACACTGAAGCTTTCTTT.